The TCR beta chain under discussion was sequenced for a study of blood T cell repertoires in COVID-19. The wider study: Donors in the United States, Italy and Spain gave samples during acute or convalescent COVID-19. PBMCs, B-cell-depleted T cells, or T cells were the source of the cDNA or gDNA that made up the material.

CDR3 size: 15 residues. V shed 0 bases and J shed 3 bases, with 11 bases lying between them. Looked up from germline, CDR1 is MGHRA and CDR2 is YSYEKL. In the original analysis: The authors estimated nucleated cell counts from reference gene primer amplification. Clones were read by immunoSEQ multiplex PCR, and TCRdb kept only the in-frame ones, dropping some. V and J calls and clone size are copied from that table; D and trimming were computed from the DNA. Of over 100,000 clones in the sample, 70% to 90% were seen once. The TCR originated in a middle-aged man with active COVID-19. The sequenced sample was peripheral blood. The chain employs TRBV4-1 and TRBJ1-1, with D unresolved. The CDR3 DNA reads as TGCGCCAGCAGCCAAGATGAGGGCTGGGACACTGAAGCTTTCTTT. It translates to CASSQDEGWDTEAFF.